A selection of T cell receptor beta chains follows, all from one sample in a study of beta chain features in type 1 diabetes. Measured with immunoSEQ multiplex PCR; TCRdb has only the in-frame clones, and not every one. The sample gives some 170,000 clones, about 63% of which show up once; about 0.081% is in the top ten. The specimen was naive CD4+ T cells from blood. All receptors derive from a young man with type 1 diabetes. Both conserved end residues are part of each CDR3. D genes are given only for firm matches. Size tells how often a clone was seen (once, few, many) or the class of an expanded clone, and some rows leave it out.

j_gene,d_gene,v_gene,abundance,CDR3aa,CDR3nt
TRBJ2-1,-,TRBV5-1,-,CASSADSGSSYNEQFF,TGCGCCAGCAGCGCGGACTCAGGGAGCTCCTACAATGAGCAGTTCTTC
TRBJ2-3,-,TRBV29-1,-,CSVGSDTDTQYF,TGCAGCGTCGGATCAGACACAGATACGCAGTATTTT
TRBJ2-1,-,TRBV2,-,CASSAITEQFF,TGTGCCAGCAGTGCAATAACCGAGCAGTTCTTC
TRBJ2-7,TRBD2,TRBV7-2,-,CASSLAGLGAGEQYF,TGTGCCAGCAGCTTAGCCGGACTAGGGGCGGGCGAGCAGTACTTC
TRBJ2-7,-,TRBV29-1,-,CSVQTGSEQYF,TGCAGCGTGCAAACAGGGTCCGAGCAGTACTTC
TRBJ2-3,TRBD2,TRBV4-1,-,CASSQAGGLGDTQYF,TGCGCCAGCAGCCAAGCGGGGGGTTTGGGTGATACGCAGTATTTT
TRBJ2-3,-,TRBV29-1,few,CSVLWAGDTQYF,TGCAGCGTTTTGTGGGCTGGGGATACGCAGTATTTT
TRBJ1-1,-,TRBV7-2,once,CASSLEGPGAFF,TGTGCCAGCAGCTTAGAAGGTCCGGGGGCTTTCTTT
TRBJ2-4,-,TRBV10-2,-,CASSELGLAKNIQYF,TGCGCCAGCAGTGAGTTAGGGCTAGCCAAAAACATTCAGTACTTC
TRBJ1-2,-,TRBV7-9,-,CASSQPPEGIYGYTF,TGTGCCAGCAGCCAACCCCCCGAGGGAATTTATGGCTACACCTTC
TRBJ1-1,-,TRBV29-1,-,CSVIPPGLNTEAFF,TGCAGCGTTATTCCTCCCGGGCTGAACACTGAAGCTTTCTTT
TRBJ1-1,-,TRBV7-9,-,CASSLATGSEAFF,TGTGCCAGCAGCTTAGCTACCGGGAGTGAAGCTTTCTTT
TRBJ2-2,-,TRBV18,once,CASSPLQNTGELFF,TGTGCCAGCTCACCGTTACAGAACACCGGGGAGCTGTTTTTT
TRBJ2-3,TRBD1,TRBV29-1,few,CSVEPQQGMRGTDTQYF,TGCAGCGTTGAACCTCAACAGGGGATGAGGGGCACAGATACGCAGTATTTT
TRBJ2-1,TRBD1,TRBV9,-,CASRGDRDSYNEQFF,TGTGCCAGCAGAGGAGACAGGGACTCCTACAATGAGCAGTTCTTC
TRBJ2-3,-,TRBV7-9,-,CASSLWITGRSTDTQYF,TGTGCCAGCAGCTTATGGATCACAGGAAGAAGCACAGATACGCAGTATTTT
TRBJ1-1,-,TRBV25-1,-,CASSGSGVLPNTEAFF,TGTGCCAGCAGTGGGTCAGGAGTTCTCCCGAACACTGAAGCTTTCTTT
TRBJ2-3,TRBD1,TRBV7-9,-,CASSADRADTQYF,TGTGCCAGCAGCGCGGACAGGGCAGATACGCAGTATTTT
TRBJ2-4,TRBD1,TRBV6-6,-,CASLDTGQGYIQYF,TGTGCCAGCCTTGACACTGGACAGGGATACATTCAGTACTTC
TRBJ2-3,-,TRBV20-1,-,CSAPFPDTQYF,TGCAGTGCTCCCTTCCCAGATACGCAGTATTTT
TRBJ2-3,-,TRBV7-2,few,CASSPYLTDTQYF,TGTGCCAGCAGCCCCTACCTCACAGATACGCAGTATTTT
TRBJ1-2,-,TRBV6-5,-,CASSYLAGDYGYTF,TGTGCCAGCAGTTACCTGGCAGGAGACTATGGCTACACCTTC